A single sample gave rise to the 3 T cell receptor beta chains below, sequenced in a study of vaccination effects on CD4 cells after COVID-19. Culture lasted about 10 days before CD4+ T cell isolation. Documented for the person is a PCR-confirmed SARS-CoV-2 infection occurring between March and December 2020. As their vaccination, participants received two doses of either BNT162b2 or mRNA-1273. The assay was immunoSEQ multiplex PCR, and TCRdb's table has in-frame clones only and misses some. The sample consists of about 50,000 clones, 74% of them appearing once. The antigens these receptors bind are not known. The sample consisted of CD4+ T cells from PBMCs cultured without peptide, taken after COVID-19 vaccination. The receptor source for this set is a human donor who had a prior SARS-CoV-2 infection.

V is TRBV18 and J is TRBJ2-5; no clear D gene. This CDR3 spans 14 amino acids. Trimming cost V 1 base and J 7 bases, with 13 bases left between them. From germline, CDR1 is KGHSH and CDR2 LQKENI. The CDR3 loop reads CASSPQDGSGTQYF. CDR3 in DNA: TGTGCCAGCTCACCACAGGACGGCTCGGGGACCCAGTACTTC.

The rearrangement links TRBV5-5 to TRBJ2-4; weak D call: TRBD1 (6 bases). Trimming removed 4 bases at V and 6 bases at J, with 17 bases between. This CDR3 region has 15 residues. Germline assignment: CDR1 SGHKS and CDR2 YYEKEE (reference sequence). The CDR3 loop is CASSLGHSQGNIQYF. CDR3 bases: TGTGCCAGCAGCCTGGGACATAGCCAAGGAAACATTCAGTACTTC. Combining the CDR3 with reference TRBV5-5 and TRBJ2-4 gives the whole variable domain DAGVTQSPTHLIKTRGQQVTLRCSPISGHKSVSWYQQVLGQGPQFIFQYYEKEERGRGNFPDRFSARQFPNYSSELNVNALLLGDSALYLCASSLGHSQGNIQYFGAGTRLSVL.

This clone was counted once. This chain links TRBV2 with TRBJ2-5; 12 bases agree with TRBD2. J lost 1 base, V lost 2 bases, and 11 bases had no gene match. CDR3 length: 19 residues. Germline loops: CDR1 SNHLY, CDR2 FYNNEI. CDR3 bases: TGTGCCAGCAGTGAAAGTCTGAGGACTAGCGGGACCACCCAAGAGACCCAGTACTTC. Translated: CASSESLRTSGTTQETQYF.